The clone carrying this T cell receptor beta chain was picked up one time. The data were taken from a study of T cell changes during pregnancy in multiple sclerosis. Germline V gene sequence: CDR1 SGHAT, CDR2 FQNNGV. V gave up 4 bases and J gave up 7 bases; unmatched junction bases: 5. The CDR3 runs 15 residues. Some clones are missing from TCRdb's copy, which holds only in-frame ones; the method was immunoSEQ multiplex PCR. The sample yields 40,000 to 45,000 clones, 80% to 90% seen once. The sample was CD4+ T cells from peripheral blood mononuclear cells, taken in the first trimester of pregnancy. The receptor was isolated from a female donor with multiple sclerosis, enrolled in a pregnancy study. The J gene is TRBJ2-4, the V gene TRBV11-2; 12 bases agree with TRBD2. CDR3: CASSSSGLAGNIQYF. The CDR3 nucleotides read TGTGCCAGCAGCTCATCGGGACTAGCGGGTAACATTCAGTACTTC.